These 8 T cell receptor beta chains originate from one sample sequenced in a study of cytomegalovirus exposure and HLA in healthy donors. In the PCR, 60 Vbeta and 13 Jbeta primers were used. Measured with immunoSEQ multiplex PCR; TCRdb has only the in-frame clones, and not every one. The sample yields over 150,000 clones, roughly 80% seen once. The material sequenced was PBMCs. The receptors were gathered from a woman aged 40 to 55 in good health and CMV-seronegative.

The J gene is TRBJ2-7, the V gene TRBV5-1, with 7 bases fitting TRBD1. CDR1 is SGHRS and CDR2 is YFSETQ in the germline V gene. The ends lost 4 bases at V and 5 bases at J; junction bases unmatched: 12. The length of the CDR3 is 15 residues. The CDR3 DNA follows: TGCGCCAGCAGCCTCCATGACAGGGTCGAAAACGAGCAGTACTTC. As protein: CASSLHDRVENEQYF.

The chain combines TRBV7-6 with TRBJ2-7; 13 bases agree with TRBD2. The germline gives CDR1 SGHVS, CDR2 FNYEAQ. CDR3 length: 15 amino acids. Trimming at V came to 5 bases and at J to 5 bases, leaving 6 bases not matched to a gene. In DNA, the CDR3 is TGTGCCAGCAGCCCACTAGCGGGAGGGCGAAACGAGCAGTACTTC. Encoded protein: CASSPLAGGRNEQYF.

The chain combines TRBV15 with TRBJ2-4, with D perhaps matching TRBD1 (6 bases). CDR3 size: 15 residues. The V gene lost 5 bases and the J gene lost 2 bases, with 13 bases spanning the gap. Germline values: CDR1 LNHNV, CDR2 YYDKDF (reference sequence). CDR3 sequence (DNA): TGTGCCACCAGCCGCGTACAGGGATCCAAAAACATTCAGTACTTC. Residues: CATSRVQGSKNIQYF.

This chain connects TRBV28 to TRBJ1-2, with no clear D. V lost 5 bases and J lost 4, with 11 bases in between. This CDR3 spans 13 amino acids. Per germline, CDR1 MDHEN and CDR2 SYDVKM. CDR3 loop: CASSEVQSYGYTF. The CDR3 DNA reads as TGTGCCAGCAGTGAAGTACAGAGCTATGGCTACACCTTC.

This sequence joins TRBV4-1 and TRBJ1-1, with 9 bases lining up with TRBD1. CDR3 length: 15 amino acids. J lost 1 base, V lost 6 bases, and 6 bases had no gene match. Germline V gene sequence: CDR1 MGHRA, CDR2 YSYEKL. Written as DNA, the CDR3 is TGCGCCAGCAGAAGGACAGGGGATACGAACACTGAAGCTTTCTTT. This gives the protein CASRRTGDTNTEAFF.

This clone was counted between two and nine times. This chain uses TRBV2 with TRBJ2-4; D possibly corresponds to TRBD1 (5 bases). This CDR3 is built from 16 residues. The V gene's germline CDR1 is SNHLY and CDR2 FYNNEI. Trimming pared 1 base from V and 3 bases from J, leaving 13 bases between. CDR3 sequence (DNA): TGTGCCAGCAGTGAAGAACGGTTAGGGGTCAAAAACATTCAGTACTTC. Protein sequence: CASSEERLGVKNIQYF.

The rearrangement links TRBV7-9 to TRBJ2-2, with D possibly being TRBD2 (5 bases). Germline CDR1 is SEHNR and CDR2 is FQNEAQ (reference sequence). The CDR3 length is 15 residues. Trimming took 1 base from V and 2 from J, leaving 8 bases between them. CDR3 residues: CASSLVRGNTGELFF. CDR3 nucleotide sequence: TGTGCCAGCAGCTTAGTCCGGGGAAACACCGGGGAGCTGTTTTTT.

V usage is TRBV5-1 and J usage is TRBJ2-3; D not certain. Germline V lookup: CDR1 SGHRS, CDR2 YFSETQ. The CDR3 loop spans 15 amino acids. Trimming cost V 0 bases and J 4 bases, with 12 bases left between them. CDR3 bases: TGCGCCAGCAGCTTGGACCCCTCTGAGGCAGATACGCAGTATTTT. Protein sequence: CASSLDPSEADTQYF. The complete variable domain, with remaining parts taken from reference TRBV5-1 and TRBJ2-3, reads KAGVTQTPRYLIKTRGQQVTLSCSPISGHRSVSWYQQTPGQGLQFLFEYFSETQRNKGNFPGRFSGRQFSNSRSEMNVSTLELGDSALYLCASSLDPSEADTQYFGPGTRLTVL.